The 20 T cell receptor beta chains listed next were all sequenced from one sample in a study of blood T cells in healthy people across ages. The use of a sample-barcoded 5' primer and a J-beta primer mix characterized a second PCR of about 7 to 12 cycles. TCRdb used MiXCR to reprocess the 5' RACE reads, holding one entry per CDR3 protein. The data hold roughly 680,000 distinct CDR3 sequences, with 45% to 60% observed a single time. Sequenced sample: blood. The source is an elderly woman in good health.

The chain recombines TRBV6-6 with TRBJ1-1; tentative D call: TRBD1 (5 bases). Germline CDR1 MNHNY, CDR2 SVGAGI (reference sequence). V gave up 2 bases and J gave up 0 bases, with 16 bases separating them. The CDR3 contains 17 residues. DNA for the CDR3: TGTGCCAGCAGTTACAGTGGATTCGGGGCCTTGAACACTGAAGCTTTCTTT. Translated, it gives CASSYSGFGALNTEAFF.

This clonotype was counted between two and nine times. This CDR3 is CASSLHILKGRHQPQHF. In DNA, the CDR3 is TGTGCCAGCAGCTTACATATTCTGAAGGGGAGGCATCAGCCCCAGCATTTT. The V and J genes are TRBV7-8 and TRBJ1-5; D is possibly TRBD1 (5 bases). Germline-derived CDR1 and CDR2 are SGHVS and FQNEAQ. The CDR3 is 17 residues long. V was pared by 2 bases and J by 5 bases, with 19 bases between.

The CDR3 sequence: CATSRDGSEYGYTF. The DNA of the CDR3 is TGTGCCACCAGCAGAGATGGTTCGGAGTATGGCTACACCTTC. V usage is TRBV15 and J usage is TRBJ1-2, with D uncertain. CDR1 LNHNV and CDR2 YYDKDF come from the germline V gene (reference sequence). There are 14 residues in the CDR3. V shed 0 bases and J shed 5 bases, with 10 bases lying between them. The full variable domain, its missing parts supplied by reference TRBV15 and TRBJ1-2, is DAMVIQNPRYQVTQFGKPVTLSCSQTLNHNVMYWYQQKSSQAPKLLFHYYDKDFNNEADTPDNFQSRRPNTSFCFLDIRSPGLGDTAMYLCATSRDGSEYGYTFGSGTRLTVV.

The sample holds many counts of this clonotype. The chain links TRBV20-1 to TRBJ2-3; either TRBD1 or TRBD2 may supply D (5 bases each). The CDR3 is 13 amino acids. Per germline, CDR1 DFQATT and CDR2 SNEGSKA (reference sequence). V lost 4 bases and J lost 4, with 12 bases in between. The CDR3 nucleotides read TGCAGTGCTATGCCAGGGAGCCCAGATACGCAGTATTTT. Amino acid sequence: CSAMPGSPDTQYF.

The J gene is TRBJ2-5, the V gene TRBV11-2, with 11 bases lining up with TRBD2. The J call may be mistaken, given a closer DNA end match to TRBJ2-7. CDR3 length equals 16 residues. Looked up from germline, CDR1 is SGHAT and CDR2 is FQNNGV. The CDR3 DNA sequence: TGTGCCAGCAGCCCCATTTTCGGGACTAGCGGCTACGAGCAGTACTTC. Translating gives CASSPIFGTSGYEQYF.

This clonotype was seen at least ten times. The chain has TRBV21-1 and TRBJ2-3; TRBD1, the table's D call, was not compared with the DNA. TRBV21-1 is recorded as a pseudogene. The CDR3 is made up of 23 amino acids. CDR3 amino acids: CASSNSPGKTSGDGALSTDTQYF. The DNA for the CDR3 is TGTGCCAGCAGCAACTCACCCGGGAAGACATCGGGGGATGGCGCCCTGTCCACAGATACGCAGTATTTT.

Note on this clonotype: A single base separates this from a much larger clone, so it may be a read error. CDR3 in amino acids: CVSARGANEKLFF. DNA of the CDR3: TGTGTCAGCGCAAGAGGAGCTAATGAAAAACTGTTTTTT. This chain uses TRBV6-4 with TRBJ1-4; D remains unclear. Germline values: CDR1 MRHNA, CDR2 SNTAGT. The CDR3 has 13 amino acids.

The rearrangement links TRBV9 to TRBJ1-1, with unresolved D. CDR3 length: 12 amino acids. V was clipped by 0 bases and J by 8 bases, with 8 bases between them. Germline V CDR1 and CDR2: SGDLS, YYNGEE. The CDR3 bases are TGTGCCAGCAGCGTAGATAACAGAGAAGCTTTCTTT. It encodes CASSVDNREAFF.

The genes are TRBV20-1 and TRBJ2-5; D possibly corresponds to TRBD1 (5 bases). Germline loops: CDR1 DFQATT, CDR2 SNEGSKA (reference sequence). CDR3 length: 13 residues. Trimming took off 5 bases at V and 2 bases at J, with 12 bases between the two ends. The CDR3 DNA sequence: TGCAGTGCTGGTGGGGCTATACAAGAGACCCAGTACTTC. This codes for CSAGGAIQETQYF.

In the case of this clonotype: It may be a read error: a sequence one base away is much more abundant. The rearrangement uses TRBV12-3 or TRBV12-4 and TRBJ2-7, with D possibly matching TRBD1 (6 bases). Trimming left V 5 bases short and J 4 bases short, with 15 bases between. The CDR3 spans 14 residues. CDR3 residues: CASSPTTGPYEQYF. DNA of the CDR3: TGTGCCAGCAGTCCGACGACAGGTCCTTACGAGCAGTACTTC.

This clonotype was seen at least ten times. V and J are TRBV12-3 or TRBV12-4 and TRBJ2-7, with 8 bases identical to TRBD2. The CDR3 totals 14 residues. J was trimmed by 3 bases and V by 7 bases; bases with no gene match: 8. For the CDR3, the DNA is TGTGCCAGCACCACACTAGCGGCGTTCTACGAGCAGTACTTC. Translated: CASTTLAAFYEQYF.

A word on this clonotype: Relative to the germline gene, one junction end is altered; a read error may explain this. This chain joins TRBV27 and TRBJ1-2; 9 bases map to TRBD1. The CDR3 totals 16 residues. CDR1 and CDR2 from the germline V gene are MNHEY and SMNVEV (reference sequence). As DNA, the CDR3 is TGTGCCAGCAGTTTCACAGGGGGCGCGGGAAACTCTGGCTACACCTTC. Amino acid sequence: CASSFTGGAGNSGYTF.

This clonotype was detected many times. The chain couples TRBV21-1 to TRBJ2-1; TRBD2 reflects the table's D call only, with no check against the DNA. TRBV21-1 is listed as a pseudogene. The CDR3 length is 14 residues. CDR3 region: CASSKLELAGVQFF. CDR3 bases: TGTGCCAGCAGCAAACTGGAACTAGCGGGAGTGCAGTTCTTC.

This clonotype showed up just a few times. The V gene is TRBV20-1, the J gene TRBJ2-5; the match to TRBD2 covers 11 bases. J lost 11 bases, V lost 3 bases, and 11 bases had no gene match. Germline-derived CDR1 and CDR2 are DFQATT and SNEGSKA (reference sequence). This CDR3 comprises 14 residues. The CDR3 bases are TGCAGTGCTAGGATGACTAGCGGGGCTCCGGAGCAGTACTTC. It specifies CSARMTSGAPEQYF.

This clonotype showed up just once. The V call is TRBV6-5, the J call TRBJ2-3; TRBD1 might be the D (5 bases). The CDR3 contains 13 residues. V was pared by 3 bases and J by 6 bases, with 10 bases between. CDR1 is MNHEY and CDR2 is SVGAGI in the germline V gene. In DNA, the CDR3 is TGTGCCAGCAGTTATAAACAGGACGATACGCAGTATTTT. Protein: CASSYKQDDTQYF.

The chain has TRBV12-3 or TRBV12-4 and TRBJ2-7; 7 bases match TRBD1. V lost 4 bases and J lost 2; bases outside the gene matches: 5. The length of the CDR3 is 14 residues. The CDR3 sequence is CASSWDSQTYEQYF. The CDR3 coding sequence is TGTGCCAGCAGTTGGGACAGCCAAACCTACGAGCAGTACTTC.

For the CDR3, the DNA is TGTGCCAGCAGCATCGTAGCGGGAGCCACAGATACGCAGTATTTT. Translating gives CASSIVAGATDTQYF. The chain has TRBV7-9 and TRBJ2-3; TRBD2 aligns across 9 bases. Trimming cost V 5 bases and J 2 bases; bases outside gene matches: 5. The CDR3 consists of 15 residues. Germline V gene lookup returns CDR1 SEHNR and CDR2 FQNEAQ (reference sequence).

CDR3 sequence (DNA): TGTGCCAGCAAACCAGGGTGGCGGGGGAGGGACAATGAGCAGTTCTTC. As protein: CASKPGWRGRDNEQFF. The V call is TRBV12-3 or TRBV12-4, the J call TRBJ2-1, with 7 positions matching TRBD2. After removal of 7 bases from V and 5 bases from J, the junction contained 14 bases not matched to a gene. The CDR3 has 16 residues.

This clonotype has a single count. A much larger clone sits a single nucleotide away, making a read error possible. CDR3 in amino acids: CASSGRGEVTDAQYF. Written as DNA, the CDR3 is TGTGCCAGCAGCGGGCGGGGGGAAGTCACAGATGCGCAGTATTTT. The chain has TRBV9 and TRBJ2-3; TRBD2 matches at 8 bases. CDR1 SGDLS and CDR2 YYNGEE come from the germline V gene. The CDR3 loop spans 15 amino acids.

J is TRBJ2-1 and V is TRBV7-2; TRBD1 aligns across 8 bases. The CDR3 runs 16 residues. Losses at the gene ends were 2 bases for V and 2 bases for J; bases not matched to a gene: 5. Germline V lookup: CDR1 SGHTA, CDR2 FQGNSA. The CDR3 DNA sequence: TGTGCCAGCAGCTTATCCCCAGGGGGCGCCTACAATGAGCAGTTCTTC. This sequence encodes CASSLSPGGAYNEQFF.